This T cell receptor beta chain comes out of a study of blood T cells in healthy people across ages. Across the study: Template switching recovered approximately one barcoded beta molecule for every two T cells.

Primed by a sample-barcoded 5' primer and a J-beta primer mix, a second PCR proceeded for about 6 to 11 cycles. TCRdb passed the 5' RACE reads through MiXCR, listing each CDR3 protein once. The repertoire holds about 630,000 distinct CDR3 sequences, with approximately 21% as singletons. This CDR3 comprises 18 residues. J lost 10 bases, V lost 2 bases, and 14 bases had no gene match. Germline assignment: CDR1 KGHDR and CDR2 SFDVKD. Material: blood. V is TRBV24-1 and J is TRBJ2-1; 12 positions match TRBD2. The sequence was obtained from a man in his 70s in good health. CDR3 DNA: TGTGCCACCAGTGATTCCCAGGGTGGGGCTGGACTAGCGGGAGAGCAGTTCTTC. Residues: CATSDSQGGAGLAGEQFF.